This T cell receptor beta chain originates from a study of Ad26.COV2.S vaccination and SARS-CoV-2 variants. Turning to this clone: Its antigen is not known.

As for treatment: about 20 received Ad26.COV2.S at low or high dose, single or two shots; about 5 received placebo; per-sample allocation not given. Material that was analyzed had been drawn on day 63 after the first vaccine or placebo injection. This CDR3 contains 16 residues. The V end was cut by 0 bases, the J end by 2 bases, with 14 bases between. Germline loops: CDR1 MNHEY, CDR2 SVGAGI. Study-wide findings and caveats: Breadth and depth estimates from TCRs may understate total T cell responses.

The protocol was immunoSEQ multiplex PCR, while the TCRdb copy is restricted to in-frame clones and leaves out a portion. The repertoire holds over 400,000 clones, with nearly 90% as singletons. The TCR originated in a person between 18 and 60 years old who received the Ad26.COV2.S COVID-19 vaccine or a placebo. This chain uses TRBV6-5 with TRBJ2-7; tentative D call: TRBD2 (5 bases). The input for sequencing was peripheral blood, taken in a trial of Ad26.COV2.S vaccine versus placebo. The DNA of the CDR3 is TGTGCCAGCAGTTACTCGCCGGCACCGGGGACCTACGAGCAGTACTTC. Translating gives CASSYSPAPGTYEQYF.